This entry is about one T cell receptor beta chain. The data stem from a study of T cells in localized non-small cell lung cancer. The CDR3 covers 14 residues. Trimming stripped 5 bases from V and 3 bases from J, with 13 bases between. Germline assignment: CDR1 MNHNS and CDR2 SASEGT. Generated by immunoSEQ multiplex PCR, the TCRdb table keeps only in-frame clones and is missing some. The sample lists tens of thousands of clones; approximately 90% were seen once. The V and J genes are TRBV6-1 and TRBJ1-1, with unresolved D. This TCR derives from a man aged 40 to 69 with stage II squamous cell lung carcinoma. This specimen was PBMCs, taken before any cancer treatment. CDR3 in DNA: TGTGCCAGCAGTAAGCAGGCGTGGGACACTGAAGCTTTCTTT. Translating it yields CASSKQAWDTEAFF.